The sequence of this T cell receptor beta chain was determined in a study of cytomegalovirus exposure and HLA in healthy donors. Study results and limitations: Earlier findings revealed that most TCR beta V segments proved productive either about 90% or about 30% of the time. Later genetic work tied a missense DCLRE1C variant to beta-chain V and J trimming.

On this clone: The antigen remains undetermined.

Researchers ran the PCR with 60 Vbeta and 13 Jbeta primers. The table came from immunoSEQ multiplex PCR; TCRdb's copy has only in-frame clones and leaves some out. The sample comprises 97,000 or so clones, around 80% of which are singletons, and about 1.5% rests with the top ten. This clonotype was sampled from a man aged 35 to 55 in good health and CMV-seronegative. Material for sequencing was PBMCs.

CDR3 sequence (DNA): TGTGCCAGTCACGGACAGTTTAGTAATCAGCCCCAGCATTTT. Protein sequence: CASHGQFSNQPQHF. V gene TRBV18 combines with J gene TRBJ1-5, with D possibly matching TRBD1 (6 bases). The CDR3 runs to 14 residues. The V end was cut by 9 bases, the J end by 4 bases, with 16 bases between. CDR1 is KGHSH, CDR2 LQKENI, per germline.